This T cell receptor (beta chain) was identified during a study of blood T cell repertoires in COVID-19. Study-wide context: COVID-19 samples, acute and convalescent, were from the United States, Italy and Spain. T cells, B-cell-depleted T cells, or PBMCs provided the cDNA or gDNA that served as material.

Original analysis: Using reference gene primer amplification, nucleated cell counts were estimated. Here immunoSEQ multiplex PCR was the method, and the copy in TCRdb shows in-frame clones only, minus some. V, J and clone size were drawn from that table, and D and trimming were deduced from the DNA. There are under 80,000 clones in the sample; around 74% occur only once, and about 16% lies in the top ten. In germline, CDR1 is SGHTA, CDR2 FQGTGA. The CDR3 runs to 15 residues. V lost 5 bases and J lost 1, with 11 bases in between. Followed longitudinally, the Seattle patients had been enrolled during active infection.

This sequence was found in a man aged 55 to 69 with COVID-19, enrolled during active disease. This chain joins TRBV7-3 and TRBJ2-2, with D hard to call. The sequenced sample consisted of peripheral blood. Here the CDR3 reads CASSPITENTGELFF. DNA of the CDR3: TGTGCCAGCAGCCCTATCACAGAGAACACCGGGGAGCTGTTTTTT. Drawing the rest from reference TRBV7-3 and TRBJ2-2, the complete variable domain is GAGVSQTPSNKVTEKGKYVELRCDPISGHTALYWYRQSLGQGPEFLIYFQGTGAADDSGLPNDRFFAVRPEGSVSTLKIQRTERGDSAVYLCASSPITENTGELFFGEGSRLTVL.